Listed below are T cell receptor beta chains from one sample, sequenced in a study of coeliac disease. TCRdb keeps only in-frame clones here, not all; method: immunoSEQ multiplex PCR. The table has 3,000 or so clones, around 59% seen once. Sequencing input: intraepithelial lymphocytes from the gut. The receptors shown here come from a man aged 55 to 69 with celiac disease on a gluten-free diet. CDR3s include the opening cysteine and the closing phenylalanine or tryptophan. A D gene is named only where the DNA matches it firmly. Size is stated for part of the rows, as once, few or many counts, or as a class when the clone is expanded.

v_call	clone_size	j_call	d_call	cdr3_aa	cdr3_nt
TRBV7-8	NA	TRBJ1-1	NA	CASGRERGAEAFF	TGTGCCAGCGGCCGGGAGAGGGGCGCTGAAGCTTTCTTT
TRBV7-2	NA	TRBJ1-5	TRBD1	CASSFDRGQGQPQHF	TGTGCCAGCAGCTTTGACAGGGGGCAAGGTCAGCCCCAGCATTTT
TRBV7-6	large	TRBJ2-7	TRBD1	CASSAGQGAYEQYF	TGTGCCAGCAGCGCAGGACAGGGGGCCTACGAGCAGTACTTC
TRBV9	few	TRBJ2-4	NA	CASSETGEGKNIQYF	TGTGCCAGCAGCGAGACAGGGGAGGGCAAAAACATTCAGTACTTC
TRBV11-2	NA	TRBJ2-1	TRBD2	CASISSGGYNEQFF	TGTGCCAGCATTTCTAGCGGGGGCTACAATGAGCAGTTCTTC
TRBV18	NA	TRBJ2-2	TRBD2	CASSPRRGDTGELFF	TGTGCCAGCTCTCCCCGGCGGGGGGACACCGGGGAGCTGTTTTTT
TRBV6-5	NA	TRBJ2-7	NA	CAIRVGSYEQYF	TGTGCCATCCGGGTTGGGTCCTACGAGCAGTACTTC
TRBV30	few	TRBJ2-6	NA	CAWIPRGSSGANVLTF	TGTGCCTGGATTCCGCGGGGAAGCTCTGGGGCCAACGTCCTGACTTTC
TRBV29-1	NA	TRBJ2-2	NA	CSVALNPNTGELFF	TGCAGCGTGGCCCTCAACCCTAACACCGGGGAGCTGTTTTTT
TRBV2	NA	TRBJ1-2	TRBD1	CAREGAGYGYTF	TGTGCCAGGGAGGGGGCAGGCTATGGCTACACCTTC
TRBV19	medium-sized	TRBJ1-4	NA	CASSIEEAGDEKLFF	TGTGCCAGTAGTATAGAAGAGGCAGGGGATGAAAAACTGTTTTTT
TRBV5-8	few	TRBJ2-5	NA	CASSQTDYVETQYF	TGTGCCAGCAGCCAAACAGACTATGTCGAGACCCAGTACTTC
TRBV2	few	TRBJ2-1	TRBD2	CASSVSGGLFNEQFF	TGTGCCAGCAGCGTGAGCGGGGGGCTTTTCAATGAGCAGTTCTTC
TRBV6-5	few	TRBJ1-5	NA	CASSLDSGAAQPQHF	TGTGCCAGCAGCTTAGATTCAGGGGCCGCTCAGCCCCAGCATTTT
TRBV9	few	TRBJ2-5	NA	CASSALGRGRQETQYF	TGTGCCAGCAGCGCTTTAGGCAGGGGCCGCCAAGAGACCCAGTACTTC
TRBV19	NA	TRBJ1-1	NA	CASSIDRDTTEAFF	TGTGCCAGTAGTATAGATAGGGACACCACTGAAGCTTTCTTT
TRBV5-1	NA	TRBJ2-5	NA	CATSKGTSQETQYF	TGCGCCACCTCCAAGGGGACATCACAAGAGACCCAGTACTTC
TRBV29-1	large	TRBJ2-7	NA	CSVEITGEQYF	TGCAGCGTTGAAATAACCGGCGAGCAGTACTTC
TRBV6-6	NA	TRBJ1-1	TRBD1	CASSSIMTGSSTEAFF	TGTGCCAGCAGTTCCATAATGACAGGGAGTAGCACTGAAGCTTTCTTT
TRBV6-1	few	TRBJ1-4	NA	CASKGPTTNEKLFF	TGTGCCAGCAAGGGGCCCACGACTAATGAAAAACTGTTTTTT
TRBV6-4	NA	TRBJ2-7	TRBD1	CASSPEAGGREQYF	TGTGCCAGCAGCCCCGAGGCAGGGGGCCGCGAGCAGTACTTC
TRBV19	NA	TRBJ1-4	TRBD1	CASRQGAAEKLFF	TGTGCCAGTAGACAGGGGGCGGCGGAAAAACTGTTTTTT
TRBV11-1	NA	TRBJ2-1	NA	CASSPTSDSYHNEQFF	TGTGCCAGCAGCCCCACCTCGGACAGCTACCACAATGAGCAGTTCTTC
TRBV5-8	NA	TRBJ2-5	NA	CASSPDRLEVETQYF	TGTGCCAGCAGCCCAGATCGGCTAGAAGTAGAGACCCAGTACTTC
TRBV29-1	medium-sized	TRBJ2-2	TRBD2	CSVRGEGNTGELFF	TGCAGCGTACGCGGGGAGGGGAACACCGGGGAGCTGTTTTTT
TRBV7-3	few	TRBJ2-1	TRBD2	CASSPSTSGGVGEQFF	TGTGCCAGCAGTCCGTCGACTAGCGGGGGGGTCGGTGAGCAGTTCTTC
TRBV2	NA	TRBJ2-2	TRBD1	CASSGTGWENTGELFF	TGTGCCAGCAGCGGGACAGGGTGGGAGAACACCGGGGAGCTGTTTTTT
TRBV5-6	NA	TRBJ1-1	NA	CASSSQSRGWKNTEAFF	TGTGCCAGCAGCAGTCAATCACGGGGGTGGAAGAACACTGAAGCTTTCTTT
TRBV7-8	NA	TRBJ1-2	NA	CASSLSSLYGYTF	TGTGCCAGCAGCTTAAGCTCGCTCTATGGCTACACCTTC
TRBV7-2	NA	TRBJ1-5	TRBD1	CASSLDRGQGQPQHF	TGTGCCAGCAGCCTTGACAGGGGGCAAGGTCAGCCCCAGCATTTT
TRBV9	NA	TRBJ2-6	TRBD1	CASSESGQVLSGANVLTF	TGTGCCAGCAGCGAGTCGGGACAGGTCCTCTCTGGGGCCAACGTCCTGACTTTC
TRBV18	NA	TRBJ2-1	TRBD2	CASSPSGGYNEQFF	TGTGCCAGCTCACCTAGCGGGGGATACAATGAGCAGTTCTTC
TRBV19	NA	TRBJ1-1	NA	CASSIDRESTEAFF	TGTGCCAGTAGTATAGATCGGGAGTCGACTGAAGCTTTCTTT
TRBV6-5	large	TRBJ2-7	TRBD2	CASSGLAGSSYEQYF	TGTGCCAGCAGTGGACTAGCGGGGAGCTCCTACGAGCAGTACTTC
TRBV5-1	NA	TRBJ2-2	TRBD2	CASSTSSGGAIAGELFF	TGCGCCAGCAGCACCTCTAGCGGGGGGGCCATCGCCGGGGAGCTGTTTTTT
TRBV5-1	few	TRBJ1-3	NA	CASSETPGSSGNTIYF	TGCGCCAGCAGTGAAACTCCCGGGAGCTCTGGAAACACCATATATTTT
TRBV10-3	few	TRBJ2-1	TRBD1	CAISEGDSYNEQFF	TGTGCCATCAGTGAGGGGGACAGTTACAATGAGCAGTTCTTC
TRBV7-6	NA	TRBJ2-1	TRBD2	CASSLGLAANEQFF	TGTGCCAGCAGCTTAGGACTAGCGGCCAATGAGCAGTTCTTC
TRBV5-1	NA	TRBJ2-2	TRBD1	CASSVGQRNTGELFF	TGCGCCAGCAGCGTGGGACAGCGAAACACCGGGGAGCTGTTTTTT
TRBV30	NA	TRBJ1-3	NA	CAWRADSGNTIYF	TGTGCCTGGAGAGCCGACTCTGGAAACACCATATATTTT
TRBV5-1	few	TRBJ1-6	NA	CASSLGDSSPLHF	TGCGCCAGCAGCTTGGGAGATAGTTCACCCCTCCACTTT
TRBV7-7	NA	TRBJ2-3	TRBD1	CASSPGTADTQYF	TGTGCCAGCAGCCCAGGGACAGCAGATACGCAGTATTTT
TRBV30	few	TRBJ1-5	NA	CAWSGGGSGNQPQHF	TGTGCCTGGAGTGGGGGGGGGTCGGGCAATCAGCCCCAGCATTTT
TRBV6-1	few	TRBJ1-6	TRBD1	CASRLQGGENSPLHF	TGTGCCAGCAGGTTACAGGGGGGAGAAAATTCACCCCTCCACTTT
TRBV10-3	NA	TRBJ2-7	NA	CAISNVEGSSYEQYF	TGTGCCATCAGTAACGTTGAGGGAAGCTCCTACGAGCAGTACTTC
TRBV19	few	TRBJ1-4	TRBD1	CASSTGQGPTNEKLFF	TGTGCCAGTAGTACCGGACAGGGGCCAACTAATGAAAAACTGTTTTTT
TRBV5-6	NA	TRBJ2-1	TRBD2	CASSLELAGVNEQFF	TGTGCCAGCAGCTTGGAACTAGCGGGAGTCAATGAGCAGTTCTTC
TRBV30	few	TRBJ1-5	TRBD1	CAWSATGGGQPQHF	TGTGCCTGGAGCGCTACAGGGGGCGGGCAGCCCCAGCATTTT
TRBV4-1	few	TRBJ2-7	TRBD1	CASSPKPSGQGSYEQYF	TGCGCCAGCAGCCCTAAACCATCGGGACAGGGTTCCTACGAGCAGTACTTC